These 13 T cell receptor beta chains were all obtained from the same sample, sequenced in a study of cytotoxic CD8 clonotypes in ibrutinib-treated CLL. Assay: immunoSEQ multiplex PCR; the TCRdb copy retains only in-frame clones and omits some. The sample carries 200,000 or so clones, roughly 65% recorded once. This specimen was PBMCs, taken after 12 months of ibrutinib treatment. The receptors were sampled from a human donor with chronic lymphocytic leukemia.

CDR3 DNA sequence: TGTGCCAGCAGTGAACCCGGACTAGCGGGACCCCACAATGAGCAGTTCTTC. As protein: CASSEPGLAGPHNEQFF. This sequence joins TRBV6-1 and TRBJ2-1; 12 nucleotides agree with TRBD2. Losses at the gene ends were 2 bases for V and 5 bases for J; bases not matched to a gene: 7. Germline CDR1 is MNHNS and CDR2 is SASEGT. The CDR3 sequence is 17 residues long.

This chain uses TRBV30 with TRBJ2-7, with 9 bases fitting TRBD2. The germline V gene encodes CDR1 GTSNPN and CDR2 SVGIG (reference sequence). This CDR3 has 14 amino acids. The V gene end was trimmed by 3 bases and the J gene end by 2 bases; junction bases not matched to a gene: 5. This chain's CDR3 is CAWSSGGITYEQYF. In DNA, the CDR3 is TGTGCCTGGAGCAGCGGGGGGATTACCTACGAGCAGTACTTC.

The chain carries TRBV9 and TRBJ2-1; possible D gene TRBD2, 5 bases. Germline CDR1 reads SGDLS; CDR2 reads YYNGEE. This CDR3 is built from 14 residues. V was shortened by 4 bases and J by 5 bases, with 13 bases between the two germline ends. The CDR3 sequence: CASSPERVDNEQFF. In DNA form, the CDR3 reads TGTGCCAGCAGCCCTGAGAGGGTGGACAATGAGCAGTTCTTC.

The V call is TRBV7-2, the J call TRBJ2-7; D may be TRBD2 (5 bases). The germline CDR1 and CDR2 sequences are SGHTA and FQGNSA. The germline V and J ends were trimmed by 5 bases and 5 bases, with 22 bases remaining between them. The CDR3 spans 16 residues. The CDR3 reads CASSLSPGLAGDEQYF. In DNA, the CDR3 is TGTGCCAGCAGCCTTTCACCCGGACTCGCTGGGGACGAGCAGTACTTC.

This clone was seen a few times. The gene calls are TRBV27 and TRBJ1-1; 7 nucleotides match TRBD1. The junction had 1 base not matched to a gene; V was cut back by 6 bases and J by 0 bases. This CDR3 contains 13 residues. Germline CDR1 and CDR2: MNHEY and SMNVEV (reference sequence). The CDR3 sequence is CASRGQMNTEAFF. In nucleotides, the CDR3 is TGTGCCAGCAGGGGACAGATGAACACTGAAGCTTTCTTT.

The chain joins TRBV27 to TRBJ2-1, with 9 bases lining up with TRBD2. Germline-derived CDR1 and CDR2 are MNHEY and SMNVEV (reference sequence). V shed 5 bases, J shed 10 bases, and the junction held 15 bases outside the gene matches. CDR3 length: 16 amino acids. In DNA form, the CDR3 reads TGTGCCAGCAGTCCCGCGGGCGGGGGGGCCCTAGGGGAGCAGTTCTTC. It encodes CASSPAGGGALGEQFF.

This clone appeared once. The V call is TRBV6-4, the J call TRBJ2-2, with TRBD1 matching over 10 bases. This CDR3 has 14 amino acids. The ends lost 4 bases at V and 6 bases at J; junction bases unmatched: 2. The germline CDR1 and CDR2 sequences are MRHNA and SNTAGT. CDR3 in amino acids: CASSADRGPGELFF. The CDR3 bases are TGTGCCAGCAGTGCAGACAGGGGGCCCGGGGAGCTGTTTTTT.

This chain uses TRBV28 with TRBJ1-3; D ambiguous. This CDR3 is 13 amino acids long. Germline V lookup: CDR1 MDHEN, CDR2 SYDVKM. V gave up 5 bases and J gave up 4 bases, with 9 bases separating them. CDR3 in DNA: TGTGCCAGCAGTGGTGGGAACGGAAACACCATATATTTT. It is translated as CASSGGNGNTIYF.

This clone was detected a few times. This sequence joins TRBV7-9 and TRBJ2-3; 8 bases align to TRBD1. The germline gives CDR1 SEHNR, CDR2 FQNEAQ (reference sequence). The CDR3 is made up of 15 amino acids. V lost 4 bases to trimming and J lost 5 bases; unmatched junction nucleotides: 8. The CDR3 reads CASSSLDRVIDTQYF. For the CDR3, the DNA is TGTGCCAGCAGCTCTCTGGACAGGGTAATAGATACGCAGTATTTT.

This sequence joins TRBV6-5 and TRBJ1-6, with no clear D. The CDR3 is 16 residues long. V lost 0 bases and J lost 7, with 13 bases in between. From germline, CDR1 is MNHEY and CDR2 SVGAGI. CDR3 loop: CASSYSIPGLNSPLHF. The CDR3 nucleotides read TGTGCCAGCAGTTACTCGATTCCGGGGTTGAATTCACCCCTCCACTTT.

V is TRBV9 and J is TRBJ2-3; tentatively, D is TRBD2 (5 bases). Germline V gene sequence: CDR1 SGDLS, CDR2 YYNGEE. The CDR3 loop spans 15 amino acids. V dropped 0 bases and J dropped 4 bases, with 12 bases sitting between them. The CDR3 DNA is TGTGCCAGCAGCGTAGGAGGGAACGGCGCAGATACGCAGTATTTT. Translating gives CASSVGGNGADTQYF.

This clone was detected only a few times. This chain uses TRBV6-5 with TRBJ1-6; 7 positions agree with TRBD1. V lost 5 bases, J lost 13 bases, and 8 bases stayed unmatched. This CDR3 has 13 amino acids. Germline assignment: CDR1 MNHEY and CDR2 SVGAGI. The chain's CDR3 is CASSTGVGAPLHF. The CDR3, as DNA: TGTGCCAGCAGTACAGGGGTGGGGGCGCCCCTCCACTTT.

The chain employs TRBV18 and TRBJ1-4; D is possibly TRBD1 (5 bases). The V and J ends lost 1 base and 11 bases respectively, with 11 bases between them. The CDR3 spans 13 residues. Germline V gives CDR1 KGHSH, CDR2 LQKENI. The CDR3 reads CASSPQDNGKLFF. For the CDR3, the DNA is TGTGCCAGCTCACCACAGGACAATGGGAAACTGTTTTTT.